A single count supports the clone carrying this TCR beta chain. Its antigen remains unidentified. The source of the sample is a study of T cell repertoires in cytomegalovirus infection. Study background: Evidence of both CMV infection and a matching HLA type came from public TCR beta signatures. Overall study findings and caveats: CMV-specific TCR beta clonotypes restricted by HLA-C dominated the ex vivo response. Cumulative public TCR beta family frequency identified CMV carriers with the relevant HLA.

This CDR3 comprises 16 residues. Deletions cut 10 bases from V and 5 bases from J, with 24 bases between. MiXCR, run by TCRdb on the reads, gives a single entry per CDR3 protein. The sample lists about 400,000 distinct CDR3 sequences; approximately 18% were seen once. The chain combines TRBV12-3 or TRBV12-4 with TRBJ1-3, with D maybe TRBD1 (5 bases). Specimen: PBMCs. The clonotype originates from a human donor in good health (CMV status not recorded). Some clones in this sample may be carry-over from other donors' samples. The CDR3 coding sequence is TGTGCCACCGAAGTGGCGGGGGAGAAGAGCAGAAACACCATATATTTT. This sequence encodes CATEVAGEKSRNTIYF.